The TCR beta chain under discussion was sequenced for a study of identical twins. Broader study findings: Analyses based on zero insertions could be partly confounded by invariant MAIT and iNKT cells.

Healthy Caucasians made up all donors. This clonotype has more than one count but fewer than ten. The target antigen is unknown. The CDR3 is 15 amino acids. Unmatched junction bases numbered 10, after V lost 4 bases and J lost 5 bases. Germline V gene data show CDR1 as SGHTA and CDR2 as FQGTGA. MiXCR, run by TCRdb on the 5' RACE reads, gives a single entry per CDR3 protein. The sample has about 520,000 distinct CDR3 sequences; 20% to 25% are singletons. This same sample was also taken into another study, of T cells expressing NK-cell markers. That source reports: In several experiments, sorting was restricted to alpha-beta TCR T cells by an anti-gamma-delta TCR antibody.

Sequenced: CD4+ T cells sorted from blood. This receptor was taken from a woman aged 18-35 years in good health. The V gene is TRBV7-3, the J gene TRBJ2-5; 7 bases agree with TRBD1. CDR3 nucleotide sequence: TGTGCCAGCAGCTCTGCCCCGACAGGGCGCGAGACCCAGTACTTC. It translates to CASSSAPTGRETQYF.